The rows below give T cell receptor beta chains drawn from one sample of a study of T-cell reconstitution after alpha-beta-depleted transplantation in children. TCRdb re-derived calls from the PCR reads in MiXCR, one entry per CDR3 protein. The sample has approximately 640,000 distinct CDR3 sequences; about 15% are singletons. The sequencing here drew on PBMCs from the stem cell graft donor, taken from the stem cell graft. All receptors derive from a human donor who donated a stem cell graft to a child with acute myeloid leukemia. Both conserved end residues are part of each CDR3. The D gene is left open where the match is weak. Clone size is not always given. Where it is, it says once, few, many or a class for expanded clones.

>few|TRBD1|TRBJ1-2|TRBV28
CASSLDQGAQGYGYTF
TGTGCCAGCAGTTTAGACCAGGGGGCGCAGGGCTATGGCTACACCTTC
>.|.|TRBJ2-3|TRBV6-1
CASAVGADTQYF
TGTGCCAGCGCCGTAGGGGCAGATACGCAGTATTTT
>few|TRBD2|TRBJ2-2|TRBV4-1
CASSPLSGANTGELFF
TGCGCCAGCAGTCCCCTCAGCGGGGCGAACACCGGGGAGCTGTTTTTT
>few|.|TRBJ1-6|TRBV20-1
CSAKGGQNNSPLHF
TGCAGTGCGAAGGGGGGGCAGAATAATTCACCCCTCCACTTT
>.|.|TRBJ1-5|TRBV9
CASSGGIGGQPQHF
TGTGCCTCCTCAGGTGGAATTGGCGGTCAGCCCCAGCATTTT
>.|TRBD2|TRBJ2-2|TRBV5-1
CASNGGANTGELFF
TGCGCCAGCAACGGGGGGGCGAACACCGGGGAGCTGTTTTTT
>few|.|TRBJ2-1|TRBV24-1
CATSDFKDRGDNEQFF
TGTGCCACCAGTGATTTTAAGGACCGCGGAGACAATGAGCAGTTCTTC
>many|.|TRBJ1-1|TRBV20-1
CSATLWAPVAMNTEAFF
TGCAGTGCTACCCTCTGGGCCCCGGTTGCTATGAACACTGAAGCTTTCTTT
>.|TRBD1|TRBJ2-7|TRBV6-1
CASRTGESYEQYF
TGTGCCAGTAGGACAGGGGAAAGCTACGAGCAGTACTTC
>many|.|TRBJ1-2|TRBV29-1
CSADSGYGYTF
TGCAGCGCCGACAGTGGTTATGGCTACACCTTC
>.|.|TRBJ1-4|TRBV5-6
CASSGPTPNEKLFF
TGTGCCAGCAGCGGACCGACTCCCAATGAAAAACTGTTTTTT
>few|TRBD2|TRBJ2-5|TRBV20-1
CSATTGTSDIETQYF
TGCAGTGCAACCACCGGGACTAGCGACATAGAGACCCAGTACTTC
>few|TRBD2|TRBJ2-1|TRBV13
CASSSQSGDVNEQFF
TGTGCCAGCAGCTCACAAAGCGGGGATGTCAATGAGCAGTTCTTC
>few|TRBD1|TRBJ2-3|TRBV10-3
CAIGAGGLADTQYF
TGTGCCATCGGGGCAGGGGGCCTTGCAGATACGCAGTATTTT
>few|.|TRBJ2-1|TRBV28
CASSFNRRNEQFF
TGTGCCAGCAGTTTTAACAGGCGGAATGAGCAGTTCTTC
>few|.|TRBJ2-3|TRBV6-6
CASWRAPGDTQYF
TGTGCCAGCTGGCGCGCCCCCGGGGATACGCAGTATTTT
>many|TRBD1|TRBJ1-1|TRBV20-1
CSARDYRGRGDTEAFF
TGCAGTGCTAGAGACTACAGGGGGCGCGGGGACACTGAAGCTTTCTTT
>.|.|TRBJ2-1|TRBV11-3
CASGRAGSMGEQFF
TGTGCCAGCGGTCGGGCAGGGTCGATGGGGGAGCAGTTCTTC
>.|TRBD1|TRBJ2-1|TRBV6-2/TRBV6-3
CASSNSGTGGHEQFF
TGTGCCAGCAGTAACTCCGGGACAGGGGGTCATGAGCAGTTCTTC
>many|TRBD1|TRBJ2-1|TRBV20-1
CSATHLQGARNEQFF
TGCAGTGCTACCCACCTCCAGGGGGCGCGGAATGAGCAGTTCTTC
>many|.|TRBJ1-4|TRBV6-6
CASSYNEKLMFF
TGTGCCAGCAGTTACAATGAAAAATTGATGTTTTTT
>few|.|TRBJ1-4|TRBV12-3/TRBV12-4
CASKGDEKLFF
TGTGCCAGCAAGGGGGATGAAAAACTGTTTTTT
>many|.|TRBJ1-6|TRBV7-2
CASSIQSQQYNSPLHF
TGTGCCAGCAGCATCCAGAGTCAACAGTATAATTCACCCCTCCACTTT
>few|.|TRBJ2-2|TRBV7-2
CASSLAWPTGELFF
TGTGCCAGCAGCTTAGCATGGCCCACCGGGGAGCTGTTTTTT
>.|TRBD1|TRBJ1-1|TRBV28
CASSLWGQGKTEAFF
TGTGCCAGCAGTTTATGGGGACAGGGCAAGACTGAAGCTTTCTTT
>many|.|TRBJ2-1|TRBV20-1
CSARRDGSSYNEQFF
TGCAGTGCTAGACGAGACGGGAGCTCCTACAATGAGCAGTTCTTC
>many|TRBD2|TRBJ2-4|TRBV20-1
CSAHNERGGGIQYF
TGCAGTGCTCATAACGAGCGGGGGGGCGGCATTCAGTACTTC
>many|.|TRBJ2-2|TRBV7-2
CASSSPRSRSSGELFF
TGTGCCAGCAGCTCCCCCAGGAGCCGATCATCGGGGGAGCTGTTTTTT
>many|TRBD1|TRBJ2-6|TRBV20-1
CSARTRGGQGAGANVLTF
TGCAGTGCTAGAACGAGAGGGGGCCAAGGCGCTGGGGCCAACGTCCTGACTTTC
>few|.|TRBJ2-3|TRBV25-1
CAIQAVGAGTQYF
TGTGCCATCCAAGCGGTGGGGGCGGGTACGCAGTATTTT
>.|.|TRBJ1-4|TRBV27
CASSFVGAKLFF
TGTGCCAGCAGTTTTGTTGGAGCAAAACTGTTTTTT
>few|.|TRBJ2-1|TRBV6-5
CASRKTGYGQFF
TGTGCCAGCAGAAAAACGGGGTATGGGCAGTTCTTC
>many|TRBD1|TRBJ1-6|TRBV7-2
CASRTGTGGSPLHF
TGTGCCAGCAGGACCGGGACAGGGGGCTCACCCCTCCACTTT
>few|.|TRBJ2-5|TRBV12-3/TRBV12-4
CASSFGTLQETQYF
TGTGCCAGCAGTTTTGGGACCCTCCAAGAGACCCAGTACTTC
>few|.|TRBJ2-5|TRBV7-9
CASSLARATTRDF
TGTGCCAGCAGCTTAGCGCGCGCCACTACAAGGGACTTC
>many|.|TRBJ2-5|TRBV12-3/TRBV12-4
CASMGGMETQYF
TGTGCCAGCATGGGCGGGATGGAGACCCAGTACTTC
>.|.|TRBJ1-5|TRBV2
CASSEDGQRPQHF
TGTGCCAGCAGTGAAGACGGGCAGCGGCCCCAGCATTTT
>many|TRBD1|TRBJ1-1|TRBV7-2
CASSLGGQGVMNTEAFF
TGTGCCAGCAGCTTAGGAGGACAGGGGGTTATGAACACTGAAGCTTTCTTT
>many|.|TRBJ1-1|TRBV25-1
CASSGYTEAFF
TGTGCCAGCAGTGGTTACACTGAAGCTTTCTTT
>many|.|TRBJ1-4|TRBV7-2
CASSLQQENREKLFF
TGTGCCAGCAGCTTACAACAGGAAAACCGGGAAAAACTGTTTTTT